A single sample gave rise to the 17 T cell receptor beta chains below, sequenced in a study of blood T cell repertoires in COVID-19. Generated by immunoSEQ multiplex PCR, the TCRdb table keeps only in-frame clones and is missing some. The profile shows around 220,000 clones, roughly 80% of them singletons. The sample taken for sequencing was peripheral blood. All receptors come from a human donor in a cohort sampled during active COVID-19.

This clone was observed a few times. The chain couples TRBV19 to TRBJ2-7; possible D gene TRBD2, 5 bases. In germline, CDR1 is LNHDA, CDR2 SQIVND (reference sequence). Trimming took off 0 bases at V and 2 bases at J, with 5 bases between the two ends. The CDR3 contains 13 residues. CDR3 amino acids: CASSIDGTYEQYF. CDR3 DNA sequence: TGTGCCAGTAGTATAGACGGGACCTACGAGCAGTACTTC.

The chain carries TRBV28 and TRBJ1-2, with D unresolved. The germline V and J ends were trimmed by 1 base and 6 bases, with 12 bases remaining between them. The CDR3 has 14 amino acids. Looked up from germline, CDR1 is MDHEN and CDR2 is SYDVKM. The CDR3 nucleotides read TGTGCCAGCAGTTTATTGGGCGGAGGAGATGGCTACACCTTC. Encoded protein: CASSLLGGGDGYTF.

This chain uses TRBV11-1 with TRBJ2-7; 10 bases line up with TRBD2. Germline lookup yields CDR1 SGHAT and CDR2 FQDESV (reference sequence). The V and J ends lost 4 bases and 3 bases, in that order; junction bases with no gene match: 6. This CDR3 is built from 15 residues. The CDR3 DNA reads as TGTGCCAGCAGCTCCCCTGGACTAGCGGACTACGAGCAGTACTTC. Protein product: CASSSPGLADYEQYF.

The CDR3 reads CAITGTGDTEAFF. CDR3 nucleotide sequence: TGTGCCATCACCGGGACAGGGGACACTGAAGCTTTCTTT. J is TRBJ1-1 and V is TRBV10-3, with TRBD1 matching over 10 bases. This CDR3 contains 13 residues. Germline V gene data show CDR1 as ENHRY and CDR2 as SYGVKD. The junction had 2 bases not matched to a gene; V was cut back by 7 bases and J by 3 bases.

The table lists this clone with a count of one. The chain has TRBV30 and TRBJ2-7, with 9 bases aligning to TRBD1. This CDR3 is built from 14 residues. The ends lost 1 base at V and 4 bases at J; junction bases unmatched: 5. Germline V gives CDR1 GTSNPN, CDR2 SVGIG (reference sequence). The CDR3 region has the DNA TGTGCCTGGAGTGCGGACAGGGGACATTACGAGCAGTACTTC. Its translation is CAWSADRGHYEQYF.

The J gene is TRBJ1-5, the V gene TRBV7-9; a possible D gene is TRBD1 (6 bases). CDR1 and CDR2 (germline): SEHNR, FQNEAQ (reference sequence). The germline V and J ends were trimmed by 8 bases and 5 bases, with 13 bases remaining between them. The CDR3 runs to 13 residues. The CDR3 loop is CASGWGRDQPQHF. The CDR3 DNA sequence: TGTGCCAGCGGGTGGGGGCGAGATCAGCCCCAGCATTTT. Full variable domain (outside the CDR3, taken from reference TRBV7-9 and TRBJ1-5): DTGVSQNPRHKITKRGQNVTFRCDPISEHNRLYWYRQTLGQGPEFLTYFQNEAQLEKSRLLSDRFSAERPKGSFSTLEIQRTEQGDSAMYLCASGWGRDQPQHFGDGTRLSIL.

J is TRBJ1-2 and V is TRBV11-2, with D possibly being TRBD1 (6 bases). Germline V CDR1 and CDR2: SGHAT, FQNNGV. The CDR3 extends over 15 amino acids. V shed 4 bases and J shed 4 bases, with 16 bases lying between them. The CDR3 loop is CASSSRAGAIYGYTF. Here the CDR3 DNA reads TGTGCCAGCAGCTCAAGGGCAGGGGCCATCTATGGCTACACCTTC.

This rearrangement joins TRBV5-1 to TRBJ1-3; D possibly corresponds to TRBD1 (5 bases). V was pared by 0 bases and J by 2 bases, with 9 bases between. This CDR3 region has 15 residues. CDR1 is SGHRS and CDR2 is YFSETQ in the germline V gene. CDR3 amino acids: CASSLAPGAGNTIYF. The CDR3 coding sequence is TGCGCCAGCAGCTTGGCTCCGGGGGCTGGAAACACCATATATTTT. The full variable domain, in which reference TRBV5-1 and TRBJ1-3 provide the parts outside the CDR3, is KAGVTQTPRYLIKTRGQQVTLSCSPISGHRSVSWYQQTPGQGLQFLFEYFSETQRNKGNFPGRFSGRQFSNSRSEMNVSTLELGDSALYLCASSLAPGAGNTIYFGEGSWLTVV.

The chain links TRBV18 to TRBJ1-4; D gene unclear. Germline CDR1 reads KGHSH; CDR2 reads LQKENI. This CDR3 region has 15 residues. V lost 3 bases and J 3 bases, leaving 11 bases between the germline ends. The CDR3: CASSPRGSSNEKLFF. CDR3 DNA: TGTGCCAGCTCACCCCGCGGGTCTTCTAATGAAAAACTGTTTTTT.

CDR3 sequence (DNA): TGTGCCAGCAGTTTAATGGCGGCGGCCTACGAGCAGTACTTC. Protein: CASSLMAAAYEQYF. The rearrangement uses TRBV27 and TRBJ2-7; D is unclear. The CDR3 is 14 residues long. Germline V gene lookup returns CDR1 MNHEY and CDR2 SMNVEV (reference sequence). V lost 2 bases, J lost 2 bases, and 10 bases lay in between.

Within the sample, this clone is medium-sized. The chain is built from TRBV5-8 and TRBJ2-7, with no clear D. The germline CDR1 and CDR2 sequences are SGHTS and YDEGEE. The CDR3 runs 13 residues. V lost 2 bases to trimming and J lost 1 base, with 7 bases between them. CDR3: CASSFGDSYEQYF. CDR3 coding DNA: TGTGCCAGCAGCTTTGGAGATTCCTACGAGCAGTACTTC.

The chain uses TRBV10-3 and TRBJ1-2, with TRBD1 identical over 12 bases. The trim removed 10 bases at V and 8 bases at J, leaving 14 bases unmatched. In germline, CDR1 is ENHRY, CDR2 SYGVKD. This CDR3 is built from 15 residues. CDR3 coding DNA: TGTGCCACCTCCGGGACAGGGGGCGTCGGGAAGGGCTACACCTTC. This codes for CATSGTGGVGKGYTF.

The rearrangement links TRBV6-5 to TRBJ2-6, with no clear D. Trimming took off 6 bases at V and 0 bases at J, with 6 bases between the two ends. The CDR3 spans 14 residues. Germline V gene sequence: CDR1 MNHEY, CDR2 SVGAGI. The CDR3 loop is CASRDNSGANVLTF. The CDR3 region has the DNA TGTGCCAGCAGAGACAACTCTGGGGCCAACGTCCTGACTTTC.

The chain is built from TRBV4-3 and TRBJ2-2, with TRBD2 identical over 9 bases. Trimming removed 0 bases from V and 4 bases from J; junction bases left unmatched: 3. This CDR3 is 16 amino acids long. The germline CDR1 and CDR2 sequences are LGHNA and YSLEER. The CDR3 nucleotides are TGCGCCAGCAGCCAAGAGCGGGAGGGCCTCACCGGGGAGCTGTTTTTT. This sequence encodes CASSQEREGLTGELFF.

The table lists this clone with a count of one. This sequence joins TRBV7-3 and TRBJ1-4; D uncertain. The CDR3 has 19 amino acids. The germline V gene has CDR1 SGHTA and CDR2 FQGTGA. Trimming took 2 bases from V and 4 from J, leaving 23 bases between them. CDR3 sequence reads: CASSLPTGRQQRDNEKLFF. The CDR3 nucleotides read TGTGCCAGCAGCTTACCGACTGGACGGCAGCAGAGGGATAATGAAAAACTGTTTTTT.

The chain carries TRBV30 and TRBJ1-3; unclear D gene. CDR3 size: 12 residues. The germline gives CDR1 GTSNPN, CDR2 SVGIG (reference sequence). The V end was cut by 8 bases, the J end by 0 bases, with 8 bases between. CDR3 amino acids: CAQRSSGNTIYF. DNA of the CDR3: TGTGCCCAACGGAGCTCTGGAAACACCATATATTTT.

The chain links TRBV5-6 to TRBJ2-7; 10 positions match TRBD1. Germline V lookup: CDR1 SGHDT, CDR2 YYEEEE. CDR3 length: 17 amino acids. Trimming took 0 bases from V and 0 from J; bases not matched to a gene: 6. CDR3 DNA: TGTGCCAGCAGCTTGGATGGAGACAGGGGGCTCTCCTACGAGCAGTACTTC. Residues: CASSLDGDRGLSYEQYF.